A single sample is the source of the 14 T cell receptor beta chains below, sequenced in a study of blood T cell repertoires in COVID-19. The repertoire was sequenced with immunoSEQ multiplex PCR; TCRdb's copy has only in-frame clones and lacks some. The sample holds more than 85,000 clones, approximately 87% seen once. The sample was peripheral blood. The receptors originated from a woman aged 45-59 years with acute or convalescent COVID-19.

CDR3 sequence reads: CASSLARSSEQYF. CDR3 sequence (DNA): TGTGCCAGCAGCTTAGCGCGGAGCTCCGAGCAGTACTTC. The chain carries TRBV7-8 and TRBJ2-7; D gene unclear. V lost 0 bases and J 6 bases, leaving 9 bases between the germline ends. This CDR3 spans 13 amino acids. Germline CDR1 SGHVS, CDR2 FQNEAQ.

The chain couples TRBV7-3 to TRBJ2-7; no clear D. The CDR3 runs 17 residues. From germline, CDR1 is SGHTA and CDR2 FQGTGA. V was trimmed by 2 bases and J by 2 bases, leaving 19 bases between them. CDR3 loop: CASSLQAGPGTAYEQYF. CDR3 DNA sequence: TGTGCCAGCAGCTTACAGGCAGGCCCAGGTACGGCCTACGAGCAGTACTTC.

This clone was recorded a few times. The V gene is TRBV28, the J gene TRBJ2-7, with 7 bases identical to TRBD1. The CDR3 consists of 15 residues. J lost 0 bases, V lost 6 bases, and 8 bases had no gene match. Germline-derived CDR1 and CDR2 are MDHEN and SYDVKM. The CDR3 is CASSLTGTVSYEQYF. The CDR3 bases are TGTGCCAGCAGCCTCACAGGGACAGTCTCCTACGAGCAGTACTTC.

This chain uses TRBV9 with TRBJ1-1; the D gene is possibly TRBD1 (6 bases). Deletions cut 3 bases from V and 0 bases from J, with 12 bases between. This CDR3 has 15 amino acids. Germline loops: CDR1 SGDLS, CDR2 YYNGEE. In DNA form, the CDR3 reads TGTGCCAGCAGCGCCGGACAGCTGCTGAACACTGAAGCTTTCTTT. Encoded protein: CASSAGQLLNTEAFF.

The V and J genes are TRBV24-1 and TRBJ2-3, with D perhaps TRBD1 (6 bases). The germline gives CDR1 KGHDR, CDR2 SFDVKD. V lost 4 bases and J lost 0, with 7 bases in between. The CDR3 loop spans 14 amino acids. The CDR3 sequence: CATSDRGSTDTQYF. DNA of the CDR3: TGTGCCACCAGTGACAGGGGTAGCACAGATACGCAGTATTTT.

The chain joins TRBV19 to TRBJ1-3, with D possibly TRBD1 on 5 matching bases. The CDR3 length is 15 residues. Germline lookup yields CDR1 LNHDA and CDR2 SQIVND (reference sequence). The V and J ends lost 7 bases and 1 base respectively, with 14 bases between them. The CDR3, as DNA: TGTGCCAGTAAAGCGCAGGGAAGTTCTGGAAACACCATATATTTT. Translation gives CASKAQGSSGNTIYF. Drawing the rest from reference TRBV19 and TRBJ1-3, the complete variable domain is DGGITQSPKYLFRKEGQNVTLSCEQNLNHDAMYWYRQDPGQGLRLIYYSQIVNDFQKGDIAEGYSVSREKKESFPLTVTSAQKNPTAFYLCASKAQGSSGNTIYFGEGSWLTVV.

The genes are TRBV4-1 and TRBJ1-1, with D perhaps matching TRBD1 (6 bases). V lost 2 bases to trimming and J lost 3 bases, with 13 bases between them. CDR3 length: 15 amino acids. Per germline, CDR1 MGHRA and CDR2 YSYEKL. Here the CDR3 reads CASSQPDRIYTEAFF. CDR3 in DNA: TGCGCCAGCAGCCAACCCGACAGGATCTACACTGAAGCTTTCTTT.

This clone was recorded a few times. The genes are TRBV18 and TRBJ2-2, with D possibly being TRBD1 (5 bases). Germline V gives CDR1 KGHSH, CDR2 LQKENI. The CDR3 has 14 amino acids. V was shortened by 3 bases and J by 0 bases, with 5 bases between the two germline ends. CDR3 protein: CASSPTANTGELFF. The CDR3 coding sequence is TGTGCCAGCTCACCGACAGCGAACACCGGGGAGCTGTTTTTT.

This sequence joins TRBV7-9 and TRBJ1-2; possibly TRBD1 for D (6 bases). CDR1 is SEHNR and CDR2 is FQNEAQ in the germline V gene (reference sequence). This CDR3 has 16 amino acids. Trimming took off 2 bases at V and 0 bases at J, with 13 bases between the two ends. The CDR3 sequence: CASSLHRESTNYGYTF. CDR3 DNA: TGTGCCAGCAGCTTACACAGGGAATCCACTAACTATGGCTACACCTTC.

The genes are TRBV2 and TRBJ1-1; 7 bases are a match to TRBD1. Germline V gene data show CDR1 as SNHLY and CDR2 as FYNNEI. This CDR3 contains 15 residues. V was clipped by 6 bases and J by 5 bases; unmatched bases: 12. CDR3 nucleotide sequence: TGTGCCAGCAGCTCCGTGACAGGGCCGGTTACTGAAGCTTTCTTT. Residues: CASSSVTGPVTEAFF.

J is TRBJ1-1 and V is TRBV5-4; D unresolved. Per the germline V gene, CDR1 is SGHNT and CDR2 is YYREEE (reference sequence). The V and J ends lost 4 bases and 5 bases respectively, with 18 bases between them. The CDR3 is made up of 15 amino acids. The CDR3 region is CASSADFSRYTEAFF. In nucleotides, the CDR3 is TGTGCCAGCAGCGCCGACTTCAGCCGGTATACTGAAGCTTTCTTT.

This clone was counted once. The V and J genes are TRBV19 and TRBJ1-2; TRBD1 might be the D (5 bases). Trimming removed 4 bases at V and 3 bases at J, with 15 bases between. This CDR3 comprises 15 residues. The germline CDR1 and CDR2 sequences are LNHDA and SQIVND (reference sequence). The CDR3 nucleotides read TGTGCCAGTAGTACTTACAGGAGTACCGACTATGGCTACACCTTC. It specifies CASSTYRSTDYGYTF. The variable domain in full, completed from reference TRBV19 and TRBJ1-2, reads DGGITQSPKYLFRKEGQNVTLSCEQNLNHDAMYWYRQDPGQGLRLIYYSQIVNDFQKGDIAEGYSVSREKKESFPLTVTSAQKNPTAFYLCASSTYRSTDYGYTFGSGTRLTVV.

This clone is a singleton in its sample. The chain uses TRBV6-1 and TRBJ1-4, with D possibly matching TRBD1 (5 bases). Germline lookup yields CDR1 MNHNS and CDR2 SASEGT. This CDR3 is built from 12 residues. The V and J ends lost 2 bases and 11 bases respectively, with 9 bases between them. CDR3 DNA sequence: TGTGCCAGCAGTGAACCGCCAGGGAAACTGTTTTTT. Protein: CASSEPPGKLFF.

The J gene is TRBJ2-1, the V gene TRBV18, with a tentative D call TRBD2 (5 bases). The CDR3 loop spans 14 amino acids. Germline V lookup: CDR1 KGHSH, CDR2 LQKENI. Deletions cut 5 bases from V and 4 bases from J, with 12 bases between. In nucleotides, the CDR3 is TGTGCCAGCTCAACGGCGGGCGGATACAATGAGCAGTTCTTC. Translating gives CASSTAGGYNEQFF.